Listed here are 12 T cell receptor beta chains from one sample, sequenced in a study of T cell changes during pregnancy in multiple sclerosis. Here immunoSEQ multiplex PCR was the method, and the copy in TCRdb shows in-frame clones only, minus some. The data hold approximately 73,000 clones, with 85% to 95% observed a single time. The specimen comprised CD4+ T cells from peripheral blood mononuclear cells, sampled before pregnancy. These TCRs come from a female donor with multiple sclerosis, enrolled in a pregnancy study.

The chain has TRBV19 and TRBJ1-6; possible D gene TRBD1, 6 bases. There are 15 residues in the CDR3. CDR1 is LNHDA and CDR2 is SQIVND in the germline V gene (reference sequence). Trimming cost V 4 bases and J 9 bases, with 16 bases left between them. CDR3 in amino acids: CASSTLTGSGSPLHF. The CDR3, as DNA: TGTGCCAGTAGTACCCTTACAGGGAGCGGTTCACCCCTCCACTTT.

The chain uses TRBV28 and TRBJ1-5; maybe TRBD1 (6 bases). Germline assignment: CDR1 MDHEN and CDR2 SYDVKM. The CDR3 extends over 14 amino acids. Trimming shortened V by 3 bases and J by 1 base, and 7 bases separated the two germline ends. The CDR3 coding sequence is TGTGCCAGCAGTTTGGGGACAAGCAATCAGCCCCAGCATTTT. It encodes CASSLGTSNQPQHF.

This clone was seen only once. CDR3 loop: CASSATGTRNTQYF. The CDR3 DNA is TGTGCCAGCAGTGCTACCGGGACTAGAAATACGCAGTATTTT. This chain connects TRBV28 to TRBJ2-3; 8 positions agree with TRBD2. The CDR3 runs to 14 residues. The V and J ends lost 5 bases and 7 bases, in that order; junction bases with no gene match: 8. Germline CDR1 is MDHEN and CDR2 is SYDVKM.

The count of this clone is one. The J gene is TRBJ2-5, the V gene TRBV6-1; 12 bases are a match to TRBD2. CDR1 and CDR2 from the germline V gene are MNHNS and SASEGT. This CDR3 has 17 amino acids. V shed 0 bases and J 4 bases; nucleotides not matched to a gene: 6. The CDR3: CASSEAGLAGGGETQYF. The CDR3 DNA is TGTGCCAGCAGTGAAGCGGGACTAGCGGGTGGGGGAGAGACCCAGTACTTC.

This chain joins TRBV9 and TRBJ2-2, with 10 bases lining up with TRBD2. Losses at the gene ends were 3 bases for V and 2 bases for J; bases not matched to a gene: 4. CDR1 is SGDLS, CDR2 YYNGEE, per germline. The CDR3 consists of 16 residues. The CDR3 is CASSASSGSNTGELFF. Written as DNA, the CDR3 is TGTGCCAGCAGCGCGTCTAGCGGGAGTAACACCGGGGAGCTGTTTTTT. Full variable domain (missing parts from reference TRBV9 and TRBJ2-2): DSGVTQTPKHLITATGQRVTLRCSPRSGDLSVYWYQQSLDQGLQFLIQYYNGEERAKGNILERFSAQQFPDLHSELNLSSLELGDSALYFCASSASSGSNTGELFFGEGSRLTVL.

This clone has only one observation. The chain uses TRBV19 and TRBJ1-5; D is unclear. CDR3 length equals 15 residues. Germline CDR1 and CDR2: LNHDA and SQIVND (reference sequence). V lost 1 base to trimming and J lost 3 bases, with 10 bases between them. DNA of the CDR3: TGTGCCAGTAGTATAGGAGGGATCTACAATCAGCCCCAGCATTTT. Encoded protein: CASSIGGIYNQPQHF.

This chain uses TRBV6-6 with TRBJ1-4; 8 bases align to TRBD1. The CDR3 is 16 amino acids. Germline CDR1 is MNHNY and CDR2 is SVGAGI (reference sequence). V trimming: 0 bases; J trimming: 8 bases; junction bases outside the gene matches: 8. The CDR3 DNA sequence: TGTGCCAGCAGTTACTCTCCAGGGGGCGCGAGAGAAAAACTGTTTTTT. Amino acids: CASSYSPGGAREKLFF.

V gene TRBV7-2 combines with J gene TRBJ2-7, with D perhaps matching TRBD2 (6 bases). Trimming cost V 7 bases and J 2 bases, with 9 bases left between them. CDR1 SGHTA and CDR2 FQGNSA come from the germline V gene. This CDR3 contains 12 residues. CDR3 residues: CASKEGTYEQYF. The DNA of the CDR3 is TGTGCCAGCAAGGAGGGGACCTACGAGCAGTACTTC.

The chain joins TRBV4-1 to TRBJ1-1, with TRBD1 as a possible D gene (6 bases). In germline, CDR1 is MGHRA, CDR2 YSYEKL. This CDR3 is built from 18 residues. V lost 1 base to trimming and J lost 2 bases, with 20 bases between them. The CDR3 DNA reads TGCGCCAGCAGCCAAGTTAGCAGGGGATCAACAAGAAACACTGAAGCTTTCTTT. This codes for CASSQVSRGSTRNTEAFF.

V usage is TRBV7-2 and J usage is TRBJ1-1; 9 nucleotides line up with TRBD1. Looked up from germline, CDR1 is SGHTA and CDR2 is FQGNSA. The J segment lost 5 bases and the V segment lost 3 bases, leaving 4 bases of the junction unmatched. There are 14 residues in the CDR3. The CDR3 sequence: CASSFTGQGTEAFF. In DNA, the CDR3 is TGTGCCAGCAGCTTTACAGGACAGGGGACTGAAGCTTTCTTT.

The rearrangement joins TRBV5-1 to TRBJ2-2; 10 bases fit TRBD1. The germline V gene encodes CDR1 SGHRS and CDR2 YFSETQ. V shed 4 bases and J 5 bases; nucleotides not matched to a gene: 11. This CDR3 is built from 17 residues. The CDR3 nucleotides read TGCGCCAGCAGCCCGTCCCGGGACAGGGGTGGGACCGGGGAGCTGTTTTTT. Translation: CASSPSRDRGGTGELFF.

The chain uses TRBV7-9 and TRBJ2-5; tentative D call: TRBD1 (6 bases). The V end lost 4 bases, the J end lost 2 bases, and 11 bases lay between the germline ends. The germline gives CDR1 SEHNR, CDR2 FQNEAQ (reference sequence). This CDR3 has 14 residues. Here the CDR3 DNA reads TGTGCCAGCAGCTCATACGGACAGCAAGAGACCCAGTACTTC. This sequence encodes CASSSYGQQETQYF.